These 6 T cell receptor beta chains were all obtained from the same sample, sequenced in a study of blood T cell repertoires in COVID-19. Using immunoSEQ multiplex PCR, the repertoire was profiled, and TCRdb retains in-frame clones only, with some absent. The sample consists of hundreds of thousands of clones, roughly 86% of them appearing once. The sample taken for sequencing was peripheral blood. These TCRs come from an elderly woman with COVID-19, enrolled during active disease.

This chain links TRBV13 with TRBJ1-2, with 8 bases aligning to TRBD1. The CDR3 sequence is 15 residues long. Germline V gene sequence: CDR1 PRHDT, CDR2 FYEKMQ (reference sequence). V was clipped by 1 base and J by 2 bases; unmatched bases: 3. The CDR3 DNA reads TGTGCCAGCAGCTTAGCGGGACAGGAGAACTATGGCTACACCTTC. Its translation: CASSLAGQENYGYTF.

This clone was counted a single time. The CDR3 loop is CASSQDPDRAEYGYTF. Written as DNA, the CDR3 is TGCGCCAGCAGCCAAGATCCTGACAGGGCAGAGTATGGCTACACCTTC. V usage is TRBV4-1 and J usage is TRBJ1-2; TRBD1 matches at 7 bases. The V and J ends lost 0 bases and 5 bases, in that order; junction bases with no gene match: 9. Germline CDR1 and CDR2: MGHRA and YSYEKL. The CDR3 is 16 amino acids.

This clone was found a few times. The V gene is TRBV7-9, the J gene TRBJ2-5, with D uncertain. Trimming removed 5 bases from V and 5 bases from J, with 9 bases in between. Germline lookup yields CDR1 SEHNR and CDR2 FQNEAQ (reference sequence). The CDR3 has 12 residues. CDR3 coding DNA: TGTGCCAGCAGCCGAGATACTGAGACCCAGTACTTC. Translation gives CASSRDTETQYF. Combining the CDR3 with reference TRBV7-9 and TRBJ2-5 gives the whole variable domain DTGVSQNPRHKITKRGQNVTFRCDPISEHNRLYWYRQTLGQGPEFLTYFQNEAQLEKSRLLSDRFSAERPKGSFSTLEIQRTEQGDSAMYLCASSRDTETQYFGPGTRLLVL.

Remarks on this clone: Different DNA sequences within this sample yield the same CDR3. The chain joins TRBV29-1 to TRBJ1-4; D unclear. The CDR3 is 13 amino acids. V lost 4 bases and J 0 bases, leaving 6 bases between the germline ends. Germline V gives CDR1 SQVTM, CDR2 ANQGSEA. The CDR3 loop is CSVGRATNEKLFF. The CDR3 DNA follows: TGCAGCGTTGGGCGGGCAACTAATGAAAAACTGTTTTTT.

This chain uses TRBV19 with TRBJ1-2; 8 bases agree with TRBD1. Germline V CDR1 and CDR2: LNHDA, SQIVND (reference sequence). Unmatched junction bases numbered 15, after V lost 7 bases and J lost 2 bases. The CDR3 has 17 amino acids. The CDR3 sequence is CASNIRDRTLLNYGYTF. The DNA for the CDR3 is TGTGCCAGTAATATCCGGGACAGGACTCTTCTAAACTATGGCTACACCTTC.

The rearrangement uses TRBV2 and TRBJ1-3; 8 bases line up with TRBD1. The J segment lost 1 base and the V segment lost 4 bases, leaving 3 bases of the junction unmatched. The germline V gene encodes CDR1 SNHLY and CDR2 FYNNEI. This CDR3 spans 15 amino acids. The CDR3 region is CASSGTGTSGNTIYF. In DNA form, the CDR3 reads TGTGCCAGCAGTGGGACAGGGACGTCTGGAAACACCATATATTTT.